A selection of T cell receptor beta chains follows, all from one sample in a study of T cell repertoires in cytomegalovirus infection. TCRdb reprocessed the reads with MiXCR, giving one entry per CDR3 protein. The sample lists about 24,000 distinct CDR3 sequences; 22% were seen once. No antigen is known for these receptors. The sample was CD8+ T cells from cultured PBMCs, taken from culture after CMV antigen stimulation. All receptors derive from a human donor in good health (CMV status not recorded). Some clones in this sample may be carry-over from other donors' samples. Both conserved end residues are part of each CDR3. The order of the fields is CDR3 length, J gene, V gene, D gene, clone size, CDR3 protein, CDR3 DNA. A D gene is named only where the DNA matches it firmly. The listing skips clone size in some rows; elsewhere it reads once, few, many or a size class.

CDR3 length: 13
J gene: TRBJ2-1
V gene: TRBV5-4
D gene: NA
clone size: many
CDR3 protein: CASSLEVLDEQFF
CDR3 DNA: TGTGCCAGCAGCTTGGAAGTATTGGACGAGCAGTTCTTC

CDR3 length: 16
J gene: TRBJ2-6
V gene: TRBV7-9
D gene: NA
clone size: many
CDR3 protein: CASSFFGGTGANVLTF
CDR3 DNA: TGTGCCAGCAGCTTTTTTGGAGGGACCGGGGCCAACGTCCTGACTTTC

CDR3 length: 13
J gene: TRBJ2-7
V gene: TRBV7-2
D gene: NA
clone size: many
CDR3 protein: CASSQTQGHEQYF
CDR3 DNA: TGTGCCAGCAGCCAAACACAGGGCCACGAGCAGTACTTC

CDR3 length: 13
J gene: TRBJ2-3
V gene: TRBV6-2/TRBV6-3
D gene: TRBD2
clone size: many
CDR3 protein: CASNAGGTDTQYF
CDR3 DNA: TGTGCCAGCAACGCGGGGGGGACAGATACGCAGTATTTT

CDR3 length: 15
J gene: TRBJ2-2
V gene: TRBV7-6
D gene: NA
clone size: many
CDR3 protein: CASSLRGSNTGELFF
CDR3 DNA: TGTGCCAGCAGCTTAAGGGGGTCGAACACCGGGGAGCTGTTTTTT

CDR3 length: 14
J gene: TRBJ2-3
V gene: TRBV7-8
D gene: NA
clone size: many
CDR3 protein: CASSLGGSKDTQYF
CDR3 DNA: TGTGCCAGCAGCTTAGGGGGGTCCAAAGATACGCAGTATTTT

CDR3 length: 13
J gene: TRBJ1-6
V gene: TRBV27
D gene: NA
clone size: many
CDR3 protein: CASRPGPIIPLHF
CDR3 DNA: TGTGCCAGCAGGCCGGGACCTATAATCCCCCTCCACTTT

CDR3 length: 14
J gene: TRBJ1-5
V gene: TRBV4-1
D gene: TRBD1
clone size: NA
CDR3 protein: CASSQTQGNQPQHF
CDR3 DNA: TGCGCCAGCAGCCAAACACAGGGGAATCAGCCCCAGCATTTT

CDR3 length: 13
J gene: TRBJ1-1
V gene: TRBV5-1
D gene: TRBD1
clone size: few
CDR3 protein: CASSIGTEREAFF
CDR3 DNA: TGCGCCAGCAGCATAGGGACAGAGAGGGAAGCTTTCTTT

CDR3 length: 13
J gene: TRBJ1-1
V gene: TRBV19
D gene: NA
clone size: NA
CDR3 protein: CASNLQGSGAAFF
CDR3 DNA: TGTGCCAGTAATCTACAGGGTTCAGGGGCAGCTTTCTTT

CDR3 length: 15
J gene: TRBJ2-7
V gene: TRBV6-6
D gene: TRBD1
clone size: few
CDR3 protein: CASSSPGTGIYEQYF
CDR3 DNA: TGTGCCAGCAGTTCTCCCGGGACAGGGATTTACGAGCAGTACTTC

CDR3 length: 16
J gene: TRBJ1-2
V gene: TRBV4-2
D gene: NA
clone size: NA
CDR3 protein: CASSQATGGSDYGYTF
CDR3 DNA: TGTGCCAGCAGCCAAGCGACCGGCGGCAGCGACTATGGCTACACCTTC

CDR3 length: 13
J gene: TRBJ2-1
V gene: TRBV7-8
D gene: NA
clone size: many
CDR3 protein: CASSSGSGNEQFF
CDR3 DNA: TGTGCCAGCAGCTCAGGGTCAGGCAATGAGCAGTTCTTC

CDR3 length: 15
J gene: TRBJ2-7
V gene: TRBV6-1
D gene: TRBD1
clone size: once
CDR3 protein: CASSEEGQGSYEQYF
CDR3 DNA: TGTGCCAGCAGTGAGGAGGGACAGGGGTCCTACGAGCAGTACTTC

CDR3 length: 13
J gene: TRBJ2-7
V gene: TRBV6-1
D gene: TRBD1
clone size: NA
CDR3 protein: CASSQTGGHEQYF
CDR3 DNA: TGTGCCAGCAGTCAGACAGGGGGCCACGAGCAGTACTTC

CDR3 length: 17
J gene: TRBJ2-6
V gene: TRBV28
D gene: NA
clone size: few
CDR3 protein: CATAGGIGASGANVLTF
CDR3 DNA: TGTGCCACCGCCGGGGGTATCGGGGCCTCTGGGGCCAACGTCCTGACTTTC

CDR3 length: 17
J gene: TRBJ2-5
V gene: TRBV28
D gene: NA
clone size: NA
CDR3 protein: CASSTPRGRVPQETQYF
CDR3 DNA: TGTGCCAGCAGTACCCCCCGTGGCAGGGTCCCGCAAGAGACCCAGTACTTC

CDR3 length: 18
J gene: TRBJ2-3
V gene: TRBV4-1
D gene: TRBD2
clone size: many
CDR3 protein: CASSQEPDGLAGTDTQYF
CDR3 DNA: TGCGCCAGCAGCCAGGAACCCGACGGCTTAGCGGGGACAGATACGCAGTATTTT

CDR3 length: 17
J gene: TRBJ2-4
V gene: TRBV4-1
D gene: NA
clone size: few
CDR3 protein: CASSQDWGALAKNIQYF
CDR3 DNA: TGCGCCAGCAGCCAAGATTGGGGGGCTTTAGCCAAAAACATTCAGTACTTC

CDR3 length: 15
J gene: TRBJ2-5
V gene: TRBV7-2
D gene: NA
clone size: many
CDR3 protein: CASSPGPLGEETQYF
CDR3 DNA: TGTGCCAGCAGCCCGGGCCCCCTTGGGGAAGAGACCCAGTACTTC

CDR3 length: 10
J gene: TRBJ2-5
V gene: TRBV20-1
D gene: NA
clone size: NA
CDR3 protein: CSAQRKTQYF
CDR3 DNA: TGCAGTGCTCAACGAAAGACCCAGTACTTC

CDR3 length: 17
J gene: TRBJ1-2
V gene: TRBV6-6
D gene: TRBD1
clone size: NA
CDR3 protein: CASSYPKQGAFNYGYTF
CDR3 DNA: TGTGCCAGCAGTTACCCGAAACAGGGGGCCTTTAACTATGGCTACACCTTC

CDR3 length: 14
J gene: TRBJ2-7
V gene: TRBV7-6
D gene: NA
clone size: many
CDR3 protein: CASSLGGREYEQYF
CDR3 DNA: TGTGCCAGCAGCTTAGGCGGCAGGGAATACGAGCAGTACTTC

CDR3 length: 14
J gene: TRBJ1-2
V gene: TRBV6-2/TRBV6-3
D gene: NA
clone size: many
CDR3 protein: CASSHDGTTYGYTF
CDR3 DNA: TGTGCCAGCAGTCACGACGGGACAACCTATGGCTACACCTTC

CDR3 length: 15
J gene: TRBJ1-5
V gene: TRBV27
D gene: TRBD1
clone size: few
CDR3 protein: CASSFGGGVDQPQHF
CDR3 DNA: TGTGCCAGCAGTTTTGGAGGGGGCGTTGATCAGCCCCAGCATTTT